A selection of T cell receptor beta chains follows, all from one sample in a study of cytomegalovirus exposure and HLA in healthy donors. TCRdb's copy holds only in-frame clones and misses some; the assay was immunoSEQ multiplex PCR. The sample has 70,000 to 80,000 clones; approximately 78% are singletons. Source material: PBMCs. These receptors were obtained from a man between 18 and 35 years old in good health and CMV-seronegative. The CDR3 runs from the conserved cysteine through the conserved F or W. The D gene is left open where the match is weak. Clone sizes are given selectively: once, few, many, or a class where the clone is expanded.

J gene,clone size,V gene,CDR3 length,D gene,CDR3 protein,CDR3 DNA
TRBJ2-2,.,TRBV7-9,15,TRBD1,CASSLTGANTGELFF,TGTGCCAGCAGCTTGACAGGGGCGAACACCGGGGAGCTGTTTTTT
TRBJ2-7,.,TRBV4-2,16,.,CASSQDVGGVSYEQYF,TGTGCCAGCAGCCAAGATGTAGGGGGGGTCTCCTACGAGCAGTACTTC
TRBJ1-2,.,TRBV27,14,TRBD1,CASSVPGQGALFHF,TGTGCCAGCAGTGTACCGGGACAGGGGGCCCTATTCCACTTC
TRBJ2-2,once,TRBV5-4,16,TRBD1,CASSQGQERVTGELFF,TGTGCCAGCAGCCAAGGACAGGAACGGGTAACCGGGGAGCTGTTTTTT
TRBJ1-1,.,TRBV5-4,13,.,CASRRTENTEAFF,TGTGCCAGCAGAAGGACAGAGAACACTGAAGCTTTCTTT
TRBJ1-2,few,TRBV4-3,17,.,CASSQDTSRRAAGGYTF,TGCGCCAGCAGCCAAGATACATCCCGGAGGGCGGCTGGAGGCTACACCTTC
TRBJ2-7,.,TRBV5-6,15,.,CASSLWGLLSYEQYF,TGTGCCAGCAGCTTGTGGGGGCTACTCTCCTACGAGCAGTACTTC
TRBJ2-6,.,TRBV6-5,15,.,CASSGRTSGANVLTF,TGTGCCAGCAGTGGTCGGACAAGTGGGGCCAACGTCCTGACTTTC
TRBJ2-2,.,TRBV28,15,TRBD1,CASSLPGQLSGELFF,TGTGCCAGCAGTTTACCGGGACAGCTGTCCGGGGAGCTGTTTTTT
TRBJ1-4,.,TRBV28,16,.,CASSLAFGATNEKLFF,TGTGCCAGCAGTTTGGCGTTCGGGGCAACTAATGAAAAACTGTTTTTT